The 28 T cell receptor beta chains below come from one sample, sequenced in a study of OX40 agonist ivuxolimab in advanced cancers. The assay was immunoSEQ multiplex PCR, and TCRdb's table has in-frame clones only and misses some. The table lists fewer than 70,000 clones, around 83% of them singletons. This sample comprised CD4+ or CD8+ T cells sorted from blood, obtained in a trial of the OX40 agonist ivuxolimab. The origin of the receptors is an adult with an advanced solid tumor such as melanoma, head and neck, liver or kidney cancer.

In its sample, this clone was seen once. V gene TRBV9 combines with J gene TRBJ1-2, with TRBD1 matching 9 bases. Germline lookup yields CDR1 SGDLS and CDR2 YYNGEE. CDR3 size: 15 residues. The V gene end was trimmed by 4 bases and the J gene end by 4 bases; junction bases not matched to a gene: 8. The CDR3 coding sequence is TGTGCCAGCAGCTTGGACTCGGACAGGGGCTATGGCTACACCTTC. Translation: CASSLDSDRGYGYTF.

Here the CDR3 reads CASSPLTGSSGNTIYF. The CDR3 DNA sequence: TGTGCCAGCAGCCCCCTGACAGGCAGCTCTGGAAACACCATATATTTT. The gene calls are TRBV7-7 and TRBJ1-3; the D gene is possibly TRBD1 (6 bases). V lost 5 bases, J lost 0 bases, and 14 bases lay in between. The germline CDR1 and CDR2 sequences are SSHAT and FNYEAQ (reference sequence). CDR3 size: 16 residues.

This chain joins TRBV19 and TRBJ1-2; possible D gene TRBD1, 6 bases. In germline, CDR1 is LNHDA, CDR2 SQIVND (reference sequence). The CDR3 length is 17 residues. V was clipped by 7 bases and J by 0 bases, with 21 bases between them. As DNA, the CDR3 is TGTGCCAGTACGGACAGAATCGTACTCTTATCTAACTATGGCTACACCTTC. Its protein product is CASTDRIVLLSNYGYTF.

V gene TRBV4-3 combines with J gene TRBJ2-1; weak D call: TRBD2 (10 bases). Trimming pared 0 bases from V and 15 bases from J, leaving 24 bases between. From germline, CDR1 is LGHNA and CDR2 YSLEER. This CDR3 has 16 amino acids. CDR3 in amino acids: CASSQETGGLAGAPFF. For the CDR3, the DNA is TGCGCCAGCAGCCAAGAGACAGGGGGGCTAGCGGGAGCCCCGTTCTTC.

This clone was counted a single time. The gene calls are TRBV6-5 and TRBJ1-1; D is ambiguous. Germline CDR1 reads MNHEY; CDR2 reads SVGAGI. V was pared by 4 bases and J by 5 bases, with 20 bases between. The CDR3 is 16 amino acids. This CDR3 is CASSLRWAARKTEAFF. DNA of the CDR3: TGTGCCAGCAGTTTAAGGTGGGCCGCTAGGAAGACTGAAGCTTTCTTT.

The chain joins TRBV7-2 to TRBJ1-2; D might be TRBD1 (5 bases). Germline V CDR1 and CDR2: SGHTA, FQGNSA. Trimming removed 5 bases at V and 8 bases at J, with 15 bases between. The CDR3 consists of 13 residues. CDR3 residues: CASSPGTQRGYTF. Here the CDR3 DNA reads TGTGCCAGCAGCCCCGGGACCCAGCGAGGCTACACCTTC.

The chain employs TRBV6-6 and TRBJ2-5; TRBD1 agrees at 11 bases. The J segment lost 5 bases and the V segment lost 6 bases, leaving 11 bases of the junction unmatched. From germline, CDR1 is MNHNY and CDR2 SVGAGI (reference sequence). This CDR3 has 16 residues. The DNA for the CDR3 is TGTGCCAGCAGCCCTGGCCGGACAGGGGGCATGGAGACCCAGTACTTC. It encodes CASSPGRTGGMETQYF.

The CDR3 sequence: CASSEGASWYF. Written as DNA, the CDR3 is TGCGCCAGCAGTGAGGGGGCGAGCTGGTACTTC. This chain connects TRBV10-2 to TRBJ2-7; weak D call: TRBD1 (5 bases). The germline gives CDR1 WSHSY, CDR2 SAAADI. CDR3 length: 11 residues. V shed 2 bases and J shed 12 bases, with 11 bases lying between them.

This clone was observed a handful of times. The CDR3 sequence: CASSSGTSGYEQYF. The CDR3 region has the DNA TGCGCCAGCAGCTCCGGGACTAGCGGCTACGAGCAGTACTTC. This sequence joins TRBV5-1 and TRBJ2-7, with TRBD2 identical over 11 bases. The CDR3 runs to 14 residues. Germline V gene sequence: CDR1 SGHRS, CDR2 YFSETQ. V was pared by 3 bases and J by 3 bases, with 2 bases of the junction left unmatched.

The count of this clone is one. The rearrangement uses TRBV7-2 and TRBJ2-7; D is unclear. This CDR3 is built from 15 residues. Trimming took 5 bases from V and 2 from J, leaving 16 bases between them. Germline V lookup: CDR1 SGHTA, CDR2 FQGNSA. The CDR3: CASSRLWSAAYEQYF. The CDR3 DNA reads TGTGCCAGCAGCCGCCTTTGGAGCGCAGCCTACGAGCAGTACTTC.

This chain joins TRBV29-1 and TRBJ1-1; 8 bases match TRBD1. This CDR3 has 12 amino acids. Per the germline V gene, CDR1 is SQVTM and CDR2 is ANQGSEA. The J segment lost 6 bases and the V segment lost 7 bases, leaving 7 bases of the junction unmatched. The CDR3 DNA reads TGCAGCGGACGACAGGGGCGTTCTGAAGCTTTCTTT. Translating gives CSGRQGRSEAFF.

The chain couples TRBV18 to TRBJ2-1; the match to TRBD2 covers 7 bases. The V gene end was trimmed by 6 bases and the J gene end by 7 bases; junction bases not matched to a gene: 18. CDR1 KGHSH and CDR2 LQKENI come from the germline V gene. CDR3 length: 17 residues. The CDR3 sequence is CASSGGWGAGDGNEQFF. For the CDR3, the DNA is TGTGCCAGCTCCGGGGGATGGGGTGCGGGAGATGGAAATGAGCAGTTCTTC.

V and J are TRBV4-1 and TRBJ1-5; D ambiguous. With 6 bases removed from V and 6 bases from J, the gap between germline ends came to 15 bases. The CDR3 runs 14 residues. The V gene's germline CDR1 is MGHRA and CDR2 YSYEKL. The chain's CDR3 is CASRPVGFGQPQHF. The CDR3 DNA reads TGCGCCAGCAGGCCGGTGGGGTTTGGTCAGCCCCAGCATTTT.

This rearrangement joins TRBV4-3 to TRBJ2-2; D gene uncertain. This CDR3 region has 16 residues. V was clipped by 0 bases and J by 4 bases, with 12 bases between them. Germline values: CDR1 LGHNA, CDR2 YSLEER. The CDR3, as DNA: TGCGCCAGCAGCCAAGATTGGGCCTTTGGCACCGGGGAGCTGTTTTTT. Amino acids: CASSQDWAFGTGELFF.

The rearrangement links TRBV10-3 to TRBJ2-2; TRBD2 aligns across 7 bases. The CDR3 spans 13 residues. Germline CDR1 ENHRY, CDR2 SYGVKD. Losses at the gene ends were 10 bases for V and 4 bases for J; bases not matched to a gene: 6. The CDR3 nucleotides are TGTGCCAGGGGGGGATTTACCACCGGGGAGCTGTTTTTT. It yields the protein CARGGFTTGELFF.

V usage is TRBV7-8 and J usage is TRBJ2-1; 7 bases align to TRBD2. With V trimmed by 5 bases and J by 8 bases, 6 bases remained unmatched. The CDR3 sequence is 13 residues long. The germline gives CDR1 SGHVS, CDR2 FQNEAQ. CDR3: CASSRPTSDEQFF. The CDR3 DNA sequence: TGTGCCAGCAGCCGACCAACTAGCGATGAGCAGTTCTTC.

This sequence joins TRBV9 and TRBJ2-1; D call uncertain. Germline lookup yields CDR1 SGDLS and CDR2 YYNGEE. The CDR3 totals 14 residues. Trimming pared 2 bases from V and 6 bases from J, leaving 12 bases between. The CDR3 loop is CASSVGVPGNEQFF. CDR3 nucleotide sequence: TGTGCCAGCAGCGTTGGGGTACCGGGCAATGAGCAGTTCTTC.

The chain combines TRBV5-5 with TRBJ2-6; D remains unclear. The CDR3 length is 17 residues. Trimming took 6 bases from V and 8 from J, leaving 24 bases between them. Germline values: CDR1 SGHKS, CDR2 YYEKEE (reference sequence). CDR3: CASTTLPRSPVTNVLTF. The CDR3 DNA reads as TGTGCCAGCACCACTCTGCCCCGGAGCCCTGTGACCAACGTCCTGACTTTC.

The chain combines TRBV19 with TRBJ2-4; D is unresolved. Trimming cost V 0 bases and J 1 base, with 7 bases left between them. From germline, CDR1 is LNHDA and CDR2 SQIVND (reference sequence). The CDR3 totals 15 residues. The CDR3 is CASSIEGSAKNIQYF. The CDR3, as DNA: TGTGCCAGTAGTATAGAGGGTAGCGCCAAAAACATTCAGTACTTC. Full variable domain (missing parts from reference TRBV19 and TRBJ2-4): DGGITQSPKYLFRKEGQNVTLSCEQNLNHDAMYWYRQDPGQGLRLIYYSQIVNDFQKGDIAEGYSVSREKKESFPLTVTSAQKNPTAFYLCASSIEGSAKNIQYFGAGTRLSVL.

V is TRBV7-2 and J is TRBJ2-1, with D tentatively TRBD2 (7 bases). This CDR3 contains 16 residues. Germline V CDR1 and CDR2: SGHTA, FQGNSA. Trimming removed 5 bases from V and 10 bases from J, with 24 bases in between. As DNA, the CDR3 is TGTGCCAGCAGCATGCGGGCGGGAGAGGGGGGTGTGGAGCAGTTCTTC. It is translated as CASSMRAGEGGVEQFF.

The chain uses TRBV18 and TRBJ1-5; D is perhaps TRBD1 (5 bases). There are 15 residues in the CDR3. Germline CDR1 KGHSH, CDR2 LQKENI. The ends were cut back, 2 bases at V and 3 bases at J, with 11 bases in the middle. Here the CDR3 DNA reads TGTGCCAGCTCACCAAGCGCAGGGCCCAATCAGCCCCAGCATTTT. Its translation is CASSPSAGPNQPQHF.

This CDR3 is CASRTGGGTGELFF. The CDR3 DNA is TGTGCCAGTAGGACAGGGGGAGGGACCGGGGAGCTGTTTTTT. The chain is built from TRBV19 and TRBJ2-2; 9 positions match TRBD1. The V gene end was trimmed by 6 bases and the J gene end by 5 bases; junction bases not matched to a gene: 4. CDR3 length: 14 residues. CDR1 is LNHDA, CDR2 SQIVND, per germline (reference sequence). The full variable domain, with the rest looked up from reference TRBV19 and TRBJ2-2, is DGGITQSPKYLFRKEGQNVTLSCEQNLNHDAMYWYRQDPGQGLRLIYYSQIVNDFQKGDIAEGYSVSREKKESFPLTVTSAQKNPTAFYLCASRTGGGTGELFFGEGSRLTVL.

Remarks on this clone: This sample includes further DNA sequences coding for the same CDR3. The CDR3 sequence: CASSLGLAGEQFF. Written as DNA, the CDR3 is TGTGCCAGCAGTTTAGGACTAGCAGGTGAGCAGTTCTTC. V usage is TRBV6-6 and J usage is TRBJ2-1; 8 bases line up with TRBD2. Germline V gene sequence: CDR1 MNHNY, CDR2 SVGAGI (reference sequence). J lost 9 bases, V lost 4 bases, and 5 bases had no gene match. The CDR3 spans 13 residues.

The chain recombines TRBV5-8 with TRBJ2-2, with TRBD2 matching 13 bases. The CDR3 covers 17 residues. The V gene's germline CDR1 is SGHTS and CDR2 YDEGEE. J was trimmed by 5 bases and V by 4 bases; bases with no gene match: 8. This CDR3 reads CASSPGLAGVGTGELFF. The CDR3 region has the DNA TGTGCCAGCAGCCCCGGACTAGCGGGAGTCGGTACCGGGGAGCTGTTTTTT.

Only one count was recorded for this clone. The chain employs TRBV27 and TRBJ1-1; 8 bases align to TRBD1. The V gene's germline CDR1 is MNHEY and CDR2 SMNVEV (reference sequence). The CDR3 runs 14 residues. The trim removed 5 bases at V and 12 bases at J, leaving 14 bases unmatched. As DNA, the CDR3 is TGTGCCAGCAGTCCGTTAGGACAGGGAATTGTAACTTTCTTT. Protein product: CASSPLGQGIVTFF.

The rearrangement uses TRBV10-2 and TRBJ2-7, with 10 bases identical to TRBD2. The V gene's germline CDR1 is WSHSY and CDR2 SAAADI. The V gene end was trimmed by 6 bases and the J gene end by 2 bases; junction bases not matched to a gene: 13. The length of the CDR3 is 17 residues. CDR3 loop: CASSGGKREGRAYEQYF. The DNA for the CDR3 is TGCGCCAGCAGCGGCGGGAAGCGGGAGGGAAGGGCCTACGAGCAGTACTTC.

The chain joins TRBV1 to TRBJ2-5; the table's TRBD2 call for D was not verified on the DNA. TRBV1 is termed a pseudogene. The CDR3 has 18 residues. CDR3 protein: CTSSQEWGGTNPQETQYF. DNA for the CDR3: TGCACCAGCAGCCAAGAATGGGGCGGGACCAACCCCCAAGAGACCCAGTACTTC.

The J gene is TRBJ2-5, the V gene TRBV4-3; D is possibly TRBD1 (6 bases). CDR1 is LGHNA and CDR2 is YSLEER in the germline V gene. The germline V and J ends were trimmed by 2 bases and 1 base, with 11 bases remaining between them. The length of the CDR3 is 15 residues. CDR3 residues: CASSQNRVPQETQYF. CDR3 sequence (DNA): TGCGCCAGCAGCCAAAACAGGGTCCCCCAAGAGACCCAGTACTTC.